The entry below describes one T cell receptor beta chain. The target antigen is unknown. There are 14 residues in the CDR3. V was trimmed by 6 bases and J by 0 bases, leaving 10 bases between them. The data stem from a study of T-cell reconstitution after alpha-beta-depleted transplantation in children. Preparing the TCRbeta library involved the use of unique molecular identifiers. TCRdb independently ran MiXCR on the PCR reads; one entry per CDR3 protein. The sample carries tens of thousands of distinct CDR3 sequences, 40% to 60% recorded once. The study, taken as a whole, reports: Hyperexpanded clones declined; after one year, newly produced T cells mostly supplied diversity. TCRbeta diversity was high at day 60 in some patients (a result of surviving recipient T cells and thymic progenitors). Expanded graft clones, several hundred of them, were reportedly the source of alpha-beta T cells about two months after transplant.

The sample here was peripheral blood, taken before TCRalphabeta/CD19-depleted stem cell transplant. This clonotype originated in a boy in the first two years of life with SCID, due to receive a stem cell transplant. This chain connects TRBV12-3 or TRBV12-4 to TRBJ2-3; TRBD2 might be the D (5 bases). The CDR3 loop is CASRTGVSTDTQYF. CDR3 sequence (DNA): TGTGCCAGCAGGACCGGGGTTAGCACAGATACGCAGTATTTT.